This TCR beta chain was profiled in a study of blood T cell repertoires in COVID-19. Study overall: Sources were T cells, B-cell-depleted T cells, or PBMCs; the material itself was cDNA or gDNA.

This clone was seen a single time. The germline V gene encodes CDR1 GTSNPN and CDR2 SVGIG (reference sequence). This CDR3 has 16 residues. V was cut by 0 bases and J by 1 base, with 15 bases left in between. Profiling relied on immunoSEQ multiplex PCR, and the TCRdb table lists in-frame clones only, not all of them. The top ten hold roughly 4% of the sample, which has approximately 290,000 clones, approximately 83% seen once. V usage is TRBV30 and J usage is TRBJ2-5; D remains unclear. The source is a woman in her twenties or thirties who had recovered from COVID-19. Sequencing input: PBMCs or T cells enriched from blood (not recorded which). CDR3 bases: TGTGCCTGGAGTGTACCGGGTAGACTCGTCCAAGAGACCCAGTACTTC. Its translation: CAWSVPGRLVQETQYF.